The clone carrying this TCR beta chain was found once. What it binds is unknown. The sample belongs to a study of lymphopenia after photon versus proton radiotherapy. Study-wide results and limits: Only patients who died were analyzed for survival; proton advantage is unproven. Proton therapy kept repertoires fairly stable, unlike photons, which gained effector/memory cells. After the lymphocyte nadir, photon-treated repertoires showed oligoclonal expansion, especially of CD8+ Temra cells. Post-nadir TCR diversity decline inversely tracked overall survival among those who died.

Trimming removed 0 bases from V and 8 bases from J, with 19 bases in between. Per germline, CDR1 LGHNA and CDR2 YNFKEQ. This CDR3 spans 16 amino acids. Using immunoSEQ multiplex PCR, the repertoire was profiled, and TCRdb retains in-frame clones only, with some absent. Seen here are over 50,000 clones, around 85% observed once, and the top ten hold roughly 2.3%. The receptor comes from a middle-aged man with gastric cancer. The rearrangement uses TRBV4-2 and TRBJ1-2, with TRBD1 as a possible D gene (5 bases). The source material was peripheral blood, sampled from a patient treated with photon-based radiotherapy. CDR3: CASSQDSQRGGLGYTF. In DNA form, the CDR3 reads TGTGCCAGCAGCCAAGACTCCCAGAGGGGAGGCCTAGGCTACACCTTC.